The 16 T cell receptor beta chains in this list originate from one sample, sequenced in a study of CD4 T cells in relation to SARS-CoV-2 and coronaviruses. Unexposed donor CD4+ T cells date from about 2011-2018, before the COVID-19 pandemic. Isolation of CD4+ T cells took place after approximately 10 days in culture. No antigen has been identified for these receptors. Sequencing used immunoSEQ multiplex PCR; TCRdb keeps in-frame clones, though not all of them. Seen here are under 20,000 clones, around four fifths observed once, and the top ten hold about 18%. Sample: CD4+ T cells from PBMCs, cultured in vitro. These receptors were collected from a human donor in good health.

The CDR3 DNA reads as TGTGCCAGCAGTCACACACAGTTTGAAGCTTTCTTT. Translated: CASSHTQFEAFF. The chain couples TRBV27 to TRBJ1-1; D not certain. Trimming took 5 bases from V and 7 from J, leaving 11 bases between them. This CDR3 comprises 12 residues. The germline V gene encodes CDR1 MNHEY and CDR2 SMNVEV (reference sequence).

The V call is TRBV11-2, the J call TRBJ2-3; 9 nucleotides line up with TRBD2. The germline gives CDR1 SGHAT, CDR2 FQNNGV. J lost 2 bases, V lost 4 bases, and 13 bases had no gene match. The CDR3 runs to 18 residues. DNA for the CDR3: TGTGCCAGCAGCTCCAGGACGACTAGCGGATTTTCCACAGATACGCAGTATTTT. It specifies CASSSRTTSGFSTDTQYF.

The chain carries TRBV5-4 and TRBJ1-1, with a tentative D call TRBD1 (5 bases). The germline gives CDR1 SGHNT, CDR2 YYREEE (reference sequence). CDR3 length: 14 residues. The V end was cut by 2 bases, the J end by 3 bases, with 11 bases between. The CDR3 is CASSFRQGDTEAFF. The CDR3 DNA reads TGTGCCAGCAGCTTCAGGCAGGGCGACACTGAAGCTTTCTTT.

This clone is categorized as large. This chain connects TRBV19 to TRBJ1-2, with a tentative D call TRBD1 (5 bases). The CDR3 is made up of 12 amino acids. Germline CDR1 and CDR2: LNHDA and SQIVND (reference sequence). V was cut by 9 bases and J by 4 bases, with 12 bases left in between. The CDR3 reads CARRQSGYGYTF. The CDR3 bases are TGTGCCAGAAGACAGAGTGGCTATGGCTACACCTTC. The variable domain in full, with the rest retrieved from reference TRBV19 and TRBJ1-2, is DGGITQSPKYLFRKEGQNVTLSCEQNLNHDAMYWYRQDPGQGLRLIYYSQIVNDFQKGDIAEGYSVSREKKESFPLTVTSAQKNPTAFYLCARRQSGYGYTFGSGTRLTVV.

V usage is TRBV6-4 and J usage is TRBJ2-1; 12 bases line up with TRBD2. Germline V gene data show CDR1 as MRHNA and CDR2 as SNTAGT. J gave up 6 bases and V 0 bases, and 0 bases lay outside the gene matches. There are 15 residues in the CDR3. The CDR3 DNA reads TGTGCCAGCAGTGACTCGACTAGCGGGAGCAATGAGCAGTTCTTC. This sequence encodes CASSDSTSGSNEQFF.

CDR3 nucleotides: TGTGCCAGCTCACCCACGGGGGTAGCGGGATTAGACGAGCAGTACTTC. Protein product: CASSPTGVAGLDEQYF. The chain combines TRBV18 with TRBJ2-7; 8 bases agree with TRBD2. The germline V gene has CDR1 KGHSH and CDR2 LQKENI. V lost 3 bases, J lost 5 bases, and 12 bases stayed unmatched. The CDR3 spans 16 residues.

This chain connects TRBV7-3 to TRBJ2-2; 13 bases fit TRBD2. Germline V lookup: CDR1 SGHTA, CDR2 FQGTGA. V was pared by 5 bases and J by 2 bases, with 5 bases of the junction left unmatched. This CDR3 is 17 amino acids long. CDR3 sequence: CASSPGLAGVNTGELFF. CDR3 nucleotides: TGTGCCAGCAGCCCCGGACTAGCGGGAGTCAACACCGGGGAGCTGTTTTTT. The variable domain in full, completed from reference TRBV7-3 and TRBJ2-2, reads GAGVSQTPSNKVTEKGKYVELRCDPISGHTALYWYRQSLGQGPEFLIYFQGTGAADDSGLPNDRFFAVRPEGSVSTLKIQRTERGDSAVYLCASSPGLAGVNTGELFFGEGSRLTVL.

The genes are TRBV6-2 or TRBV6-3 and TRBJ2-7; D gene unclear. CDR1 and CDR2 from the germline V gene are MNHEY and SVGEGT. Trimming took off 6 bases at V and 4 bases at J, with 13 bases between the two ends. The CDR3 covers 13 residues. The CDR3 sequence is CASSNPLPYEQYF. CDR3 DNA: TGTGCCAGCAGCAACCCCCTACCGTACGAGCAGTACTTC.

The chain joins TRBV2 to TRBJ2-1; D is unresolved. The ends were cut back, 7 bases at V and 5 bases at J, with 12 bases in the middle. CDR3 length equals 13 residues. CDR1 is SNHLY and CDR2 is FYNNEI in the germline V gene. The CDR3 sequence: CASNFGGNNEQFF. The CDR3 DNA reads as TGTGCCAGCAATTTCGGCGGTAACAATGAGCAGTTCTTC.

J is TRBJ2-7 and V is TRBV21-1; the D call in the table, TRBD1, was not verified against the DNA. TRBV21-1 is labeled a pseudogene. The CDR3 spans 15 residues. CDR3 in amino acids: CASSNRPGHFGEQYF. The CDR3 coding sequence is TGTGCCAGCAGCAATCGACCGGGACACTTCGGAGAGCAGTACTTC.

The chain is built from TRBV5-4 and TRBJ2-5; 10 nucleotides align to TRBD2. The length of the CDR3 is 16 residues. Germline V CDR1 and CDR2: SGHNT, YYREEE (reference sequence). The ends lost 0 bases at V and 5 bases at J; junction bases unmatched: 7. The CDR3 is CASSLETSGPGETQYF. The CDR3 region has the DNA TGTGCCAGCAGCTTGGAGACTAGCGGGCCCGGCGAGACCCAGTACTTC.

This clone was observed a handful of times. The rearrangement uses TRBV15 and TRBJ2-7; D perhaps matches TRBD2 (5 bases). The CDR3 has 14 amino acids. The V and J ends lost 7 bases and 1 base respectively, with 14 bases between them. Germline V lookup: CDR1 LNHNV, CDR2 YYDKDF (reference sequence). The CDR3 loop is CATTRNRGSYEQYF. The DNA for the CDR3 is TGTGCCACCACTCGAAATCGGGGTTCCTACGAGCAGTACTTC.

With respect to this clone: The junction departs from the called germline gene at one end, perhaps through a read error. The CDR3 loop reads CHRTWAGRAGYTF. CDR3 coding DNA: TGCCACCGGACATGGGCAGGGAGGGCTGGCTACACCTTC. The gene calls are TRBV25-1 and TRBJ1-2, with D maybe TRBD1 (5 bases). Germline CDR1 is MGHDK and CDR2 is SYGVNS. This CDR3 has 13 amino acids.

The chain recombines TRBV6-2 or TRBV6-3 with TRBJ2-1; D is unclear. The CDR3 contains 13 residues. The germline V gene encodes CDR1 MNHEY and CDR2 SVGEGT. Trimming pared 2 bases from V and 6 bases from J, leaving 8 bases between. The CDR3 protein is CASSYNEINEQFF. The CDR3 DNA reads TGTGCCAGCAGTTACAATGAGATCAATGAGCAGTTCTTC.

The chain combines TRBV19 with TRBJ2-7; unclear D gene. CDR1 is LNHDA, CDR2 SQIVND, per germline (reference sequence). The CDR3 length is 14 residues. The V gene lost 4 bases and the J gene lost 6 bases, with 16 bases spanning the gap. The CDR3 DNA reads TGTGCCAGTAGTAAGACGTTATCCTACTTCGAGCAGTACTTC. Its translation: CASSKTLSYFEQYF.

The V gene is TRBV4-2, the J gene TRBJ2-1, with 14 bases matching TRBD2. The germline gives CDR1 LGHNA, CDR2 YNFKEQ. The CDR3 length is 18 residues. V shed 3 bases, J shed 2 bases, and the junction held 6 bases outside the gene matches. In nucleotides, the CDR3 is TGTGCCAGCAGCCACCCGGGACTAGCGGGAGAGACCTACAATGAGCAGTTCTTC. Translating it yields CASSHPGLAGETYNEQFF.